Here is one T cell receptor (beta chain) with its context. What it binds is unknown. The data were taken from a study of CD8 T cells in ankylosing spondylitis. Overall study findings and caveats: A motif of several highly homologous TCR beta variants was seen as apparently characteristic of ankylosing spondylitis blood. Earlier literature documents some of the motif variants in reactive arthritis synovial fluid and blood. It was reported that disease-linked clones were significantly enriched in matched ankylosing spondylitis synovial fluid.

Trimming shortened V by 6 bases and J by 6 bases, and 21 bases separated the two germline ends. Germline CDR1 and CDR2: PRHDT and FYEKMQ (reference sequence). The CDR3 extends over 15 amino acids. Molecular-barcoded quantitative 5'-RACE produced these TCR beta libraries. TCRdb reanalysed the 5' RACE reads using MiXCR and keeps one entry per CDR3 protein. This sample has roughly 120,000 distinct CDR3 sequences, with about an eighth found just once. The source is a female donor with ankylosing spondylitis or in good health (not recorded which). The sample consisted of blood, either unsorted or a sorted T cell fraction (not recorded which). The chain is built from TRBV13 and TRBJ2-7, with D perhaps TRBD2 (6 bases). CDR3 sequence reads: CASRKMARGKGEQYF. DNA for the CDR3: TGTGCCAGCAGAAAAATGGCTCGCGGGAAGGGCGAGCAGTACTTC.